This is a list of T cell receptor beta chains from one sample in a study of blood T cells in healthy people across ages. One entry per CDR3 protein results from TCRdb running MiXCR on the 5' RACE reads. Among 700,000 to 850,000 distinct CDR3 sequences, around 36% were seen once, and the ten largest hold 10% to 15%. The sample was blood. All receptors come from a man aged 18 to 35 in good health. CDR3s include the opening cysteine and the closing phenylalanine or tryptophan.

13,TRBV2,CASRGQLAGELFF
15,TRBV9,CASSLSGGETGGYTF
13,TRBV29-1,CSVEGGSYNEQYF
11,TRBV12-3/TRBV12-4,CASSYDNEQFF
15,TRBV5-1,CASSEGTGAQETQYF
13,TRBV12-3/TRBV12-4,CASSKTGINEQYF
13,TRBV7-2,CASSLFGGNEQFF
16,TRBV4-3,CASSQDLGGEGYEQYF
15,TRBV27,CASSLGLGRGYGYTF
14,TRBV6-6,CASRGQGDNSPLHF
15,TRBV11-2,CASSLDEGRGQPQHF
15,TRBV20-1,CSAKRQQGGGTEAFF
12,TRBV6-1,CASSARQHEQYF
14,TRBV4-1,CASSQPPSPHLSTF
15,TRBV7-2,CASRTDGFSTGELFF
15,TRBV4-2,CASSQEFSYNSPLHF
15,TRBV7-9,CASSLTGTMNTEAFF
12,TRBV11-2,CASSLDSRPPHF
18,TRBV5-1,CASSFRLAGGRRTDTQYF
14,TRBV11-2,CASSPSPSTDTQYF
16,TRBV6-6,CASSYSSGRARVEAFF
13,TRBV3-1,CASSPSGGAGYTF
16,TRBV5-5,CASSSPGQGSADTQYF
17,TRBV3-1,CASSQEARGDLGNEQFF
14,TRBV11-2,CASSLDSTDNEQYF
15,TRBV28,CASSSPTVMNTEAFF
15,TRBV12-3/TRBV12-4,CASSRGGGGSTEAFF
19,TRBV5-1,CASSGKLTSGEPSTDTQYF
14,TRBV3-1,CASSPGREFEKLFF
13,TRBV7-8,CASSFQGNSPLHF
16,TRBV10-3,CAISDHAGQMSYEQYF
15,TRBV10-3,CAIRTSGGSTDTQYF
14,TRBV4-2,CASSQGPRGDTQYF
16,TRBV7-7,CASSLGASGGGYEQFF
15,TRBV14,CASSQEARPAYGYTF
13,TRBV3-1,CASSPTWEDTQYF
13,TRBV29-1,CSATGQGDTEAFF
13,TRBV20-1,CSAKDRGLPGYTF
15,TRBV3-1,CASDLLAGSTDTQYF
15,TRBV7-9,CASSLAGTGNSPLHF
15,TRBV5-1,CASSGVTGGNTEAFF
15,TRBV25-1,CASSVSSRVTYEQYF
18,TRBV12-3/TRBV12-4,CASSPGTSGILAKNIQYF
15,TRBV7-2,CASSPRTAYPNEQFF
14,TRBV9,CASSGLGLGDTQYF
15,TRBV6-6,CASSRPTGEDTEAFF